This T cell receptor beta chain was profiled in a study of Graves' ophthalmopathy and Graves' hyperthyroidism. Study-level findings and limits: Ophthalmopathy and stable hyperthyroidism were discriminated by a 13-signature model, with about 90% sensitivity and approximately 78% specificity.

Amplification from RNA transcripts yielded the TCR beta CDR3 regions. Amplification began with first-round RT-PCR using HTBI primers, then second-round multiplex PCR was performed. From the multiplex PCR reads, TCRdb called clonotypes with MiXCR, one entry per CDR3 protein. The table lists about 380,000 distinct CDR3 sequences, approximately 15% of them singletons. The V gene's germline CDR1 is MNHNS and CDR2 SASEGT. The CDR3 sequence is 15 residues long. V lost 6 bases, J lost 6 bases, and 18 bases lay in between. On this clonotype: Its target is unknown.

Sequencing input: peripheral blood. The clonotype originates from a woman aged 18 to 35 with stable Graves' hyperthyroidism. The chain joins TRBV6-1 to TRBJ1-5; D is possibly TRBD1 (5 bases). The CDR3: CASSPGLGKGQPQHF. The CDR3 nucleotides read TGTGCCAGCAGCCCAGGGCTGGGAAAAGGTCAGCCCCAGCATTTT.